One sample yielded the 14 T cell receptor beta chains listed below, sequenced in a study of regulatory T cells. General study points: Compared with autologous conventional CD4+ cells and control regulatory cells, CD3G-deficient regulatory T cells showed reduced diversity.

Their target antigens are unknown. The PCR used 52 TRBV and 13 TRBJ primers. Only in-frame clones appear in the TCRdb table, and some are missing; sequencing was by immunoSEQ multiplex PCR. The table lists fewer than 2,500 clones, 91% of them singletons, with 3% to 3.5% in the top ten. Sample: CD4+ Tregs sorted from blood. Receptors originate from a child aged 5-17 years with CD3G deficiency.

V is TRBV6-1 and J is TRBJ1-4; a weak D match, TRBD1 (5 bases). The CDR3 consists of 14 residues. V gave up 4 bases and J gave up 7 bases, with 13 bases separating them. Per germline, CDR1 MNHNS and CDR2 SASEGT. The CDR3 spells CASSAQGEAEKLFF. As DNA, the CDR3 is TGTGCCAGCAGTGCCCAGGGAGAAGCTGAAAAACTGTTTTTT.

This chain connects TRBV1 to TRBJ1-2. TRBV1 is annotated as a pseudogene. The CDR3 spans 16 residues. The CDR3 nucleotides read TGCACCAGCAGCGTATCTATTGTGCGAAAGACCTATGGCTACACCTTC. It codes for CTSSVSIVRKTYGYTF.

The chain uses TRBV11-2 and TRBJ2-7; the match to TRBD2 covers 7 bases. The CDR3 is 14 amino acids. Germline V gives CDR1 SGHAT, CDR2 FQNNGV. The V segment lost 3 bases and the J segment 3 bases; nucleotides outside the gene matches: 5. CDR3 sequence reads: CASSLYSGDYEQYF. CDR3 bases: TGTGCCAGCAGCTTGTACAGCGGGGACTACGAGCAGTACTTC.

The rearrangement uses TRBV11-2 and TRBJ1-1, with D maybe TRBD1 (5 bases). Trimming shortened V by 3 bases and J by 0 bases, and 8 bases separated the two germline ends. Per the germline V gene, CDR1 is SGHAT and CDR2 is FQNNGV. The CDR3 runs 14 residues. The CDR3 spells CASSFSRVNTEAFF. The CDR3 DNA sequence: TGTGCCAGCAGCTTCAGCAGGGTGAACACTGAAGCTTTCTTT.

This chain connects TRBV6-1 to TRBJ1-2, with 7 bases aligning to TRBD1. V shed 6 bases, J shed 7 bases, and the junction held 11 bases outside the gene matches. The CDR3 consists of 14 residues. The germline V gene encodes CDR1 MNHNS and CDR2 SASEGT. The CDR3 DNA reads as TGTGCCAGCAGGGACAGGTTCGGGGTCTCTGGCTACACCTTC. This sequence encodes CASRDRFGVSGYTF.

The chain couples TRBV11-3 to TRBJ2-5; 10 nucleotides agree with TRBD2. In germline, CDR1 is SGHNT, CDR2 YENEEA. The CDR3 contains 16 residues. The junction had 11 bases not matched to a gene; V was cut back by 5 bases and J by 5 bases. This CDR3 is CASSRGLAGVRETQYF. The CDR3 DNA is TGTGCCAGCAGCAGGGGCCTAGCGGGAGTTCGGGAGACCCAGTACTTC.

This chain joins TRBV18 and TRBJ1-4, with TRBD1 matching over 10 bases. The germline CDR1 and CDR2 sequences are KGHSH and LQKENI. This CDR3 comprises 16 residues. J lost 5 bases, V lost 1 base, and 4 bases had no gene match. The chain's CDR3 is CASSPQPGQGNEKLFF. DNA for the CDR3: TGTGCCAGCTCACCACAACCGGGACAGGGGAATGAAAAACTGTTTTTT.

This clone was seen only a few times. This chain links TRBV7-9 with TRBJ2-3, with 7 bases that match TRBD2. The CDR3 runs 12 residues. V lost 11 bases, J lost 5 bases, and 7 bases stayed unmatched. Germline CDR1 is SEHNR and CDR2 is FQNEAQ (reference sequence). The CDR3 here is CASAGVLDTQYF. The CDR3 coding sequence is TGTGCCTCGGCGGGAGTCTTAGATACGCAGTATTTT.

The chain recombines TRBV27 with TRBJ1-6, with D perhaps TRBD1 (6 bases). The CDR3 loop spans 13 amino acids. Germline values: CDR1 MNHEY, CDR2 SMNVEV (reference sequence). Trimming shortened V by 5 bases and J by 10 bases, and 12 bases separated the two germline ends. The DNA for the CDR3 is TGTGCCAGCAGTCCAGACAGGTGGTCACCCCTCCACTTT. Its protein product is CASSPDRWSPLHF.

The chain uses TRBV6-1 and TRBJ2-4; perhaps TRBD2 as D (6 bases). Trimming pared 5 bases from V and 8 bases from J, leaving 16 bases between. The CDR3 is 14 amino acids. CDR1 and CDR2 (germline): MNHNS, SASEGT. The CDR3 here is CASSSWGRSDIQYF. CDR3 DNA: TGTGCCAGCAGTTCCTGGGGGAGGTCGGACATTCAGTACTTC.

The gene calls are TRBV27 and TRBJ1-6; D is unresolved. Per the germline V gene, CDR1 is MNHEY and CDR2 is SMNVEV (reference sequence). V shed 4 bases and J shed 7 bases, with 8 bases lying between them. The CDR3 contains 13 residues. This CDR3 reads CASSWTVNSPLHF. In DNA form, the CDR3 reads TGTGCCAGCAGTTGGACGGTGAATTCACCCCTCCACTTT.

The rearrangement uses TRBV11-2 and TRBJ2-1; TRBD2 agrees at 14 bases. CDR1 and CDR2 from the germline V gene are SGHAT and FQNNGV. The CDR3 totals 19 residues. The ends lost 2 bases at V and 2 bases at J; junction bases unmatched: 8. The CDR3 loop reads CASSLRGWGLAGAYNEQFF. For the CDR3, the DNA is TGTGCCAGCAGCTTAAGGGGCTGGGGACTAGCGGGAGCCTACAATGAGCAGTTCTTC. The whole variable domain, remainder taken from reference TRBV11-2 and TRBJ2-1, is EAGVAQSPRYKIIEKRQSVAFWCNPISGHATLYWYQQILGQGPKLLIQFQNNGVVDDSQLPKDRFSAERLKGVDSTLKIQPAKLEDSAVYLCASSLRGWGLAGAYNEQFFGPGTRLTVL.

The V and J genes are TRBV30 and TRBJ2-2; D possibly corresponds to TRBD1 (6 bases). There are 15 residues in the CDR3. From germline, CDR1 is GTSNPN and CDR2 SVGIG (reference sequence). With 1 base removed from V and 3 bases from J, the gap between germline ends came to 12 bases. This CDR3 reads CAWSGGHRDTGELFF. The CDR3 DNA follows: TGTGCCTGGAGTGGGGGGCATCGGGACACCGGGGAGCTGTTTTTT.

The chain carries TRBV7-8 and TRBJ2-7; the D is unclear. From germline, CDR1 is SGHVS and CDR2 FQNEAQ. The V and J ends lost 6 bases and 6 bases respectively, with 15 bases between them. This CDR3 spans 13 amino acids. CDR3 in amino acids: CASSSDRTGEQYF. Here the CDR3 DNA reads TGTGCCAGCAGTTCGGACCGGACGGGCGAGCAGTACTTC.